The 20 T cell receptor beta chains below all came from one sample that was sequenced in a study of T cells in Graves' hyperthyroidism and ophthalmopathy. Amplification targeted TCR beta CDR3 regions from RNA transcripts. First-round RT-PCR of the TCR CDR3 relied on the HTBI primer set. One entry per CDR3 protein results from TCRdb running MiXCR on the multiplex PCR reads. The sample lists 600,000 to 650,000 distinct CDR3 sequences; around 15% were seen once. Material for sequencing was blood. All receptors derive from a woman younger than 45 with Graves' hyperthyroidism.

This clonotype was found many times. This chain uses TRBV5-1 with TRBJ1-2; 7 bases agree with TRBD1. Per germline, CDR1 SGHRS and CDR2 YFSETQ. The V segment lost 2 bases and the J segment 6 bases; nucleotides outside the gene matches: 10. The CDR3 length is 15 residues. The CDR3 DNA is TGCGCCAGCAGCTTATCCAGCACAGGGGACGATGGCTACACCTTC. Its translation: CASSLSSTGDDGYTF.

The chain links TRBV9 to TRBJ2-5; the match to TRBD1 covers 8 bases. The CDR3 spans 13 residues. Per germline, CDR1 SGDLS and CDR2 YYNGEE. V shed 2 bases, J shed 7 bases, and the junction held 4 bases outside the gene matches. The CDR3, as DNA: TGTGCCAGCAGCGTTGGGACAGGCGGGACCCAGTACTTC. Amino acids: CASSVGTGGTQYF.

The rearrangement links TRBV7-9 to TRBJ1-5; tentatively, D is TRBD1 (5 bases). Trimming took off 2 bases at V and 7 bases at J, with 12 bases between the two ends. Looked up from germline, CDR1 is SEHNR and CDR2 is FQNEAQ (reference sequence). This CDR3 is built from 14 residues. This chain's CDR3 is CASSLLGVGQPQHF. The CDR3, as DNA: TGTGCCAGCAGCTTATTGGGGGTCGGGCAGCCCCAGCATTTT.

The J gene is TRBJ2-1, the V gene TRBV12-5; possibly TRBD1 for D (6 bases). The CDR3 runs to 14 residues. V lost 2 bases to trimming and J lost 5 bases, with 10 bases between them. Germline CDR1 reads LGHNT; CDR2 reads FRNRAP. CDR3 DNA sequence: TGTGCTAGTGGTTTGAGGGACAAAGACAATGAGCAGTTCTTC. It yields the protein CASGLRDKDNEQFF.

This clonotype was recorded many times. The J gene is TRBJ2-3, the V gene TRBV5-8; 12 bases fit TRBD2. Trimming cost V 3 bases and J 1 base; bases outside gene matches: 6. The CDR3 loop spans 17 amino acids. Looked up from germline, CDR1 is SGHTS and CDR2 is YDEGEE. The CDR3 protein is CASSSSGRVGGTDTQYF. The CDR3 DNA reads as TGTGCCAGCAGCTCTAGCGGGAGGGTAGGAGGCACAGATACGCAGTATTTT.

This clonotype was found a few times. J is TRBJ2-1 and V is TRBV7-2; 13 bases are a match to TRBD2. J lost 1 base, V lost 5 bases, and 8 bases had no gene match. Germline V gene sequence: CDR1 SGHTA, CDR2 FQGNSA. CDR3 length: 18 residues. The CDR3 sequence is CASSPGTSGKLSYNEQFF. The CDR3 DNA reads as TGTGCCAGCAGCCCCGGGACTAGCGGGAAGCTTTCCTACAATGAGCAGTTCTTC.

In its sample, this clonotype was seen a few times. CDR3 sequence: CAIGATSGSSDEQFF. For the CDR3, the DNA is TGTGCCATCGGTGCGACTAGCGGGAGTTCGGATGAGCAGTTCTTC. V usage is TRBV10-3 and J usage is TRBJ2-1, with 12 bases lining up with TRBD2. Germline CDR1 and CDR2: ENHRY and SYGVKD. This CDR3 is 15 amino acids long. The V gene end was trimmed by 8 bases and the J gene end by 8 bases; junction bases not matched to a gene: 10.

Only a few counts were recorded for this clonotype. V gene TRBV6-1 combines with J gene TRBJ1-1; D is unresolved. The CDR3 has 13 amino acids. The ends were cut back, 7 bases at V and 0 bases at J, with 9 bases in the middle. The germline CDR1 and CDR2 sequences are MNHNS and SASEGT. The CDR3 reads CASTLGMNTEAFF. The CDR3 DNA reads as TGTGCCAGCACCCTGGGAATGAACACTGAAGCTTTCTTT.

This clonotype occurred many times. The chain joins TRBV30 to TRBJ1-1; the D gene is possibly TRBD1 (6 bases). Trimming shortened V by 2 bases and J by 4 bases, and 11 bases separated the two germline ends. Germline V gene lookup returns CDR1 GTSNPN and CDR2 SVGIG (reference sequence). The CDR3 spans 13 residues. The chain's CDR3 is CAWSYGGGTEAFF. The DNA of the CDR3 is TGTGCCTGGAGTTACGGAGGGGGCACTGAAGCTTTCTTT.

This chain links TRBV28 with TRBJ2-1, with 11 nucleotides matching TRBD2. The CDR3 is made up of 16 amino acids. The trim removed 2 bases at V and 8 bases at J, leaving 8 bases unmatched. From germline, CDR1 is MDHEN and CDR2 SYDVKM. The CDR3 DNA reads as TGTGCCAGCAGTTTACCCGGGGCTAGCGGGAGGTATGAGCAGTTCTTC. Protein: CASSLPGASGRYEQFF.

This clonotype showed up many times. This chain joins TRBV20-1 and TRBJ2-1, with D unclear. The ends were cut back, 0 bases at V and 8 bases at J, with 11 bases in the middle. The CDR3 is 13 residues long. The V gene's germline CDR1 is DFQATT and CDR2 SNEGSKA (reference sequence). CDR3: CSARDFMSHEQFF. CDR3 coding DNA: TGCAGTGCTAGAGATTTTATGTCACATGAGCAGTTCTTC.

The CDR3 sequence is CASSFIPGTAEAFF. The CDR3 nucleotides read TGCGCCAGCAGCTTCATCCCCGGGACAGCTGAAGCTTTCTTT. The V gene is TRBV5-1, the J gene TRBJ1-1, with TRBD1 matching over 7 bases. This CDR3 contains 14 residues. The V and J ends lost 2 bases and 6 bases, in that order; junction bases with no gene match: 7. Per the germline V gene, CDR1 is SGHRS and CDR2 is YFSETQ.

The gene calls are TRBV7-9 and TRBJ2-7, with TRBD2 matching over 7 bases. The CDR3 runs to 13 residues. Germline V gives CDR1 SEHNR, CDR2 FQNEAQ (reference sequence). Germline trimming cut 6 bases from V and 5 bases from J; bases unmatched to any gene: 7. CDR3 nucleotide sequence: TGTGCCAGCAGGGACGGACTAGGCGACGAGCAGTACTTC. Residues: CASRDGLGDEQYF.

In this sample, this clonotype turned up a few times. This chain joins TRBV10-3 and TRBJ2-3; D may be TRBD2 (6 bases). Germline CDR1 and CDR2: ENHRY and SYGVKD. Trimming cost V 2 bases and J 2 bases, with 11 bases left between them. The CDR3 is made up of 15 amino acids. CDR3: CAISEGSGHTDTQYF. The CDR3 DNA is TGTGCCATCAGTGAGGGTAGCGGACACACAGATACGCAGTATTTT.

The table lists this clonotype with many counts. The rearrangement joins TRBV28 to TRBJ1-5; the match to TRBD1 covers 11 bases. Germline CDR1 reads MDHEN; CDR2 reads SYDVKM. Losses at the gene ends were 7 bases for V and 1 base for J; bases not matched to a gene: 6. The CDR3 is 16 residues long. The CDR3 sequence is CASNGQGAWSNQPQHF. The CDR3 coding sequence is TGTGCCAGCAACGGACAGGGGGCTTGGAGCAATCAGCCCCAGCATTTT.

A few counts support this clonotype. V is TRBV28 and J is TRBJ1-6; a weak D match, TRBD1 (6 bases). The germline V gene has CDR1 MDHEN and CDR2 SYDVKM. V was trimmed by 7 bases and J by 8 bases, leaving 24 bases between them. The CDR3 is 17 amino acids. The CDR3 DNA follows: TGTGCCAGCACCTGGAGGACAGTCTCTATTGCGGATTCACCCCTCCACTTT. Protein sequence: CASTWRTVSIADSPLHF.

This clonotype was seen at least ten times. The rearrangement links TRBV28 to TRBJ2-1, with 8 bases lining up with TRBD1. The CDR3 contains 14 residues. Germline loops: CDR1 MDHEN, CDR2 SYDVKM. The J segment lost 9 bases and the V segment lost 7 bases, leaving 11 bases of the junction unmatched. CDR3 amino acids: CASTFGQGWGEQFF. The DNA of the CDR3 is TGTGCCAGCACCTTCGGACAGGGTTGGGGTGAGCAGTTCTTC. The entire variable domain, with the rest obtained from reference TRBV28 and TRBJ2-1, is as follows: DVKVTQSSRYLVKRTGEKVFLECVQDMDHENMFWYRQDPGLGLRLIYFSYDVKMKEKGDIPEGYSVSREKKERFSLILESASTNQTSMYLCASTFGQGWGEQFFGPGTRLTVL.

This clonotype was counted at least ten times. The chain recombines TRBV30 with TRBJ2-1, with 7 bases that match TRBD2. CDR3 length: 13 amino acids. Germline CDR1 reads GTSNPN; CDR2 reads SVGIG (reference sequence). V was pared by 2 bases and J by 7 bases, with 5 bases of the junction left unmatched. The CDR3 loop is CAWSKTSMNEQFF. CDR3 coding DNA: TGTGCCTGGAGTAAGACTAGCATGAATGAGCAGTTCTTC.

This clonotype was seen many times. The chain uses TRBV28 and TRBJ2-7; D is uncertain. In germline, CDR1 is MDHEN, CDR2 SYDVKM. The CDR3 totals 12 residues. V lost 5 bases to trimming and J lost 2 bases, with 7 bases between them. CDR3 region: CASSQPTYEQYF. CDR3 nucleotide sequence: TGTGCCAGCAGTCAGCCAACCTACGAGCAGTACTTC.

This clonotype occurred many times. The V gene is TRBV7-2, the J gene TRBJ2-5; perhaps TRBD1 as D (7 bases). Germline V gene data show CDR1 as SGHTA and CDR2 as FQGNSA. Deletions cut 5 bases from V and 5 bases from J, with 21 bases between. The CDR3 runs 16 residues. The CDR3 protein is CASSARRAGGGETQYF. The CDR3 bases are TGTGCCAGCAGCGCGAGGAGGGCAGGGGGTGGGGAGACCCAGTACTTC.